Sequencing of this TCR beta chain was carried out in a study of blood T cell repertoires in COVID-19. Study-level background: PBMCs, B-cell-depleted T cells, or T cells were the source of the cDNA or gDNA that made up the material.

Ages ranged from about 18 to 89 years, with residence in around 24 US areas. Cohort assignment relied on participant-reported clinical history. Profiling relied on immunoSEQ multiplex PCR, and the TCRdb table lists in-frame clones only, not all of them. The sample consists of approximately 330,000 clones, roughly 90% of them appearing once. This clone has more than one count but fewer than ten. Trimming took off 5 bases at V and 5 bases at J, with 27 bases between the two ends. CDR1 is LGHNT, CDR2 FRNRAP, per germline. There are 18 residues in the CDR3. This receptor was obtained from a woman aged 25-40 years who had recovered from COVID-19. This chain joins TRBV12-5 and TRBJ1-1; perhaps TRBD1 as D (6 bases). Sequenced: PBMCs or T cells enriched from blood (not recorded which). CDR3 DNA sequence: TGTGCTAGTGGTCCCGCCCCCGGACAGTCACCGGTGAGTACTGAAGCTTTCTTT. As protein: CASGPAPGQSPVSTEAFF.